This TCR beta chain is drawn from a study of tumor and adjacent non-tumor tissue in lung cancer. Across the whole study: There were about twelve adenocarcinoma, a couple of squamous cell carcinoma and 1 small cell lung cancer cases. Each sample yielded 3.5 million to 5 million productive TCRbeta reads on average.

To note about this clonotype: A junction end diverges from the germline sequence, so it may reflect a read error.

The library came from three nested PCR rounds adapted from ARM-PCR protocols. Using its own MiXCR run on the multiplex PCR reads, TCRdb lists one record per CDR3 protein. Here the sample spans 90,000 to 110,000 distinct CDR3 sequences, 75% being singletons. The template was RNA from unsorted bulk tissue. Donors were chemotherapy-naive, newly diagnosed lung cancer surgical patients in China, August–November 2014. Germline assignment: CDR1 SGHDN and CDR2 FVKESK. The CDR3 loop spans 18 amino acids. Input material: lung tumor tissue. The TCR comes from a woman aged 60-75 years with non-small cell lung cancer. The chain recombines TRBV14 with TRBJ2-3; 12 nucleotides line up with TRBD2. Written as DNA, the CDR3 is TGTACCAGCAGCCAACCCCAGGGACTAGCGGGCAGGATAGATACGCAGTATTTT. Residues: CTSSQPQGLAGRIDTQYF.